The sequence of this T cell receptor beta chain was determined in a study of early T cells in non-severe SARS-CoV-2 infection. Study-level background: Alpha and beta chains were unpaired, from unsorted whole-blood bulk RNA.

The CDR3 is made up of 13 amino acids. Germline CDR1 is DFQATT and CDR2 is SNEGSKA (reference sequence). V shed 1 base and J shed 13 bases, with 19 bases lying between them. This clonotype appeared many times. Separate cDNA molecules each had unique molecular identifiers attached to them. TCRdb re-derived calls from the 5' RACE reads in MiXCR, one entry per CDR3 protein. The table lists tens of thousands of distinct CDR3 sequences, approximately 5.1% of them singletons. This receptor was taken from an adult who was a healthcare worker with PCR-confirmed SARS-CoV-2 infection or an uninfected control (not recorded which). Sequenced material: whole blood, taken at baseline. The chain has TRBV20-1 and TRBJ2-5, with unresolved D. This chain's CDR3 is CSARVGEVAAAYF. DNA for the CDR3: TGCAGTGCTAGAGTCGGAGAGGTGGCGGCGGCGTACTTC.